Below are 6 T cell receptor beta chains sequenced from a single sample in a study of immune cell composition in non-small cell lung cancer. Profiling relied on immunoSEQ multiplex PCR, and the TCRdb table lists in-frame clones only, not all of them. The data show 2,500 to 3,500 clones, with 75% seen just once and roughly 12% held by the top ten. Source material: lung tumor tissue. Receptor source: a human donor with non-small cell lung cancer.

This clone is large by share. The CDR3 sequence: CSARGGAEAFF. CDR3 DNA: TGCAGTGCTAGGGGGGGGGCCGAAGCTTTCTTT. This sequence joins TRBV20-1 and TRBJ1-1; possibly TRBD1 for D (6 bases). Trimming took off 3 bases at V and 8 bases at J, with 10 bases between the two ends. Looked up from germline, CDR1 is DFQATT and CDR2 is SNEGSKA (reference sequence). This CDR3 has 11 amino acids.

The chain has TRBV25-1 and TRBJ1-3, with unresolved D. Germline CDR1 reads MGHDK; CDR2 reads SYGVNS. The CDR3 runs 14 residues. Trimming cost V 2 bases and J 2 bases, with 7 bases left between them. This chain's CDR3 is CASSEERTGNTIYF. The DNA of the CDR3 is TGTGCCAGCAGTGAAGAGAGGACTGGAAACACCATATATTTT.

The gene calls are TRBV2 and TRBJ1-1, with D uncertain. V was clipped by 6 bases and J by 10 bases, with 18 bases between them. This CDR3 region has 13 residues. Germline lookup yields CDR1 SNHLY and CDR2 FYNNEI. In DNA, the CDR3 is TGTGCCAGCAGGAGGGATTCCCAGATCGTAGCTTTCTTT. Translated, it gives CASRRDSQIVAFF.

CDR3 coding DNA: TGTGCCAGCAGCTTAGAACTATACACTGAAGCTTTCTTT. It encodes CASSLELYTEAFF. This chain connects TRBV7-2 to TRBJ1-1; D remains unclear. The V and J ends lost 1 base and 3 bases respectively, with 6 bases between them. This CDR3 comprises 13 residues. CDR1 is SGHTA and CDR2 is FQGNSA in the germline V gene. The variable domain in full, completed from reference TRBV7-2 and TRBJ1-1, reads GAGVSQSPSNKVTEKGKDVELRCDPISGHTALYWYRQSLGQGLEFLIYFQGNSAPDKSGLPSDRFSAERTGGSVSTLTIQRTQQEDSAVYLCASSLELYTEAFFGQGTRLTVV.

This chain joins TRBV5-4 and TRBJ1-1; D gene ambiguous. Looked up from germline, CDR1 is SGHNT and CDR2 is YYREEE (reference sequence). V lost 3 bases and J 5 bases, leaving 5 bases between the germline ends. CDR3 size: 11 residues. CDR3 protein: CASSSRTEAFF. The CDR3 DNA follows: TGTGCCAGCAGCTCCAGGACTGAAGCTTTCTTT. Full variable domain (remainder filled in from reference TRBV5-4 and TRBJ1-1): ETGVTQSPTHLIKTRGQQVTLRCSSQSGHNTVSWYQQALGQGPQFIFQYYREEENGRGNFPPRFSGLQFPNYSSELNVNALELDDSALYLCASSSRTEAFFGQGTRLTVV.

The chain combines TRBV2 with TRBJ2-3; 13 bases agree with TRBD2. CDR3 size: 16 residues. The V gene's germline CDR1 is SNHLY and CDR2 FYNNEI. V shed 6 bases, J shed 2 bases, and the junction held 5 bases outside the gene matches. CDR3 nucleotide sequence: TGTGCCAGCAGCCCGGGACTAGCGGGGACCACAGATACGCAGTATTTT. Its translation: CASSPGLAGTTDTQYF.